Below, 18 T cell receptor beta chains from the same sample are listed, as sequenced in a study of CD8 T cells in Susac syndrome (dated by TCRdb to about 2019). Libraries were made using the immunoSEQ multiplex PCR assay. RNA was extracted using the RNeasy kit, and roughly 0.5 to 1 microgram was reverse transcribed with random hexamers. TCRdb handled the public reads itself, with Q25 trimming in fastp and clone calling in MiXCR, and kept productive beta chains. Every distinct CDR3 protein forms one entry, paired with its most common genes and DNA. The sample yields approximately 200,000 distinct CDR3 sequences; nearly 95% were counted once. 0.093% of the sample rests with the top ten. Material: CD4+ T cells from PBMCs. The receptors derive from a human donor with multiple sclerosis.

The CDR3 loop is CASSQGREAFF. DNA of the CDR3: TGTGCCAGCAGCCAAGGCAGGGAAGCTTTCTTT. The chain has TRBV3-1 and TRBJ1-1; D gene unclear. Trimming removed 1 base at V and 8 bases at J, with 5 bases between. The germline V gene has CDR1 LGHDT and CDR2 YNNKEL (reference sequence). The CDR3 consists of 11 residues.

This chain joins TRBV11-2 and TRBJ2-1, with 7 bases lining up with TRBD1. V lost 5 bases to trimming and J lost 9 bases; unmatched junction nucleotides: 10. CDR1 SGHAT and CDR2 FQNNGV come from the germline V gene. This CDR3 has 14 amino acids. The CDR3 protein is CASSPARGMGEQFF. The CDR3 nucleotides read TGTGCCAGCAGCCCGGCCAGGGGGATGGGTGAGCAGTTCTTC. The full variable domain, its missing parts supplied by reference TRBV11-2 and TRBJ2-1, is EAGVAQSPRYKIIEKRQSVAFWCNPISGHATLYWYQQILGQGPKLLIQFQNNGVVDDSQLPKDRFSAERLKGVDSTLKIQPAKLEDSAVYLCASSPARGMGEQFFGPGTRLTVL.

This clonotype has a single count. The rearrangement uses TRBV25-1 and TRBJ2-7; 7 bases are shared with TRBD2. Germline loops: CDR1 MGHDK, CDR2 SYGVNS. V lost 3 bases, J lost 5 bases, and 10 bases stayed unmatched. The CDR3 covers 15 residues. CDR3 nucleotides: TGTGCCAGCAGTGACCCCGCTAGCGGTGCCCACGAGCAGTACTTC. Translation: CASSDPASGAHEQYF.

The J gene is TRBJ2-3, the V gene TRBV20-1; TRBD2 agrees at 9 bases. The trim removed 7 bases at V and 0 bases at J, leaving 8 bases unmatched. CDR1 is DFQATT, CDR2 SNEGSKA, per germline (reference sequence). CDR3 length: 15 residues. The CDR3 loop reads CSVDGSGSSTDTQYF. In DNA, the CDR3 is TGCAGTGTTGACGGTAGCGGGAGCAGCACAGATACGCAGTATTTT.

The rearrangement uses TRBV25-1 and TRBJ2-7; maybe TRBD2 (7 bases). From germline, CDR1 is MGHDK and CDR2 SYGVNS. The CDR3 spans 15 residues. V lost 9 bases to trimming and J lost 4 bases, with 22 bases between them. The CDR3 is CARKRGGGLPYEQYF. DNA of the CDR3: TGTGCCAGAAAGAGAGGGGGAGGGCTTCCTTACGAGCAGTACTTC.

This chain links TRBV3-1 with TRBJ2-3; 7 positions match TRBD2. CDR1 LGHDT and CDR2 YNNKEL come from the germline V gene (reference sequence). The CDR3 consists of 15 residues. V lost 3 bases, J lost 3 bases, and 6 bases stayed unmatched. Written as DNA, the CDR3 is TGTGCCAGCAGCCAGGCTAGCGGTGGGACAGATACGCAGTATTTT. It codes for CASSQASGGTDTQYF.

The gene calls are TRBV24-1 and TRBJ2-7, with 7 bases lining up with TRBD1. Germline-derived CDR1 and CDR2 are KGHDR and SFDVKD. Trimming cost V 5 bases and J 2 bases; bases outside gene matches: 8. There are 15 residues in the CDR3. The CDR3: CATSGDRDPPYEQYF. CDR3 coding DNA: TGTGCCACCAGTGGTGACAGGGATCCTCCCTACGAGCAGTACTTC.

The chain links TRBV24-1 to TRBJ2-1, with 8 positions matching TRBD1. Germline-derived CDR1 and CDR2 are KGHDR and SFDVKD. CDR3 length equals 16 residues. V lost 4 bases, J lost 5 bases, and 9 bases stayed unmatched. The CDR3 sequence is CATSETGGPRDNEQFF. The CDR3 coding sequence is TGTGCCACCAGTGAAACAGGGGGTCCAAGGGACAATGAGCAGTTCTTC.

The V call is TRBV20-1, the J call TRBJ2-2; D gene unclear. The germline V and J ends were trimmed by 1 base and 0 bases, with 3 bases remaining between them. Germline CDR1 is DFQATT and CDR2 is SNEGSKA (reference sequence). There are 13 residues in the CDR3. In DNA form, the CDR3 reads TGCAGTGCTAGAGTAACGAACACCGGGGAGCTGTTTTTT. Encoded protein: CSARVTNTGELFF.

As to this clonotype: Compared with germline, one end of the junction differs, possibly owing to a read error. V usage is TRBV7-7 and J usage is TRBJ2-1; the match to TRBD2 covers 8 bases. This CDR3 contains 15 residues. Looked up from germline, CDR1 is SSHAT and CDR2 is FNYEAQ (reference sequence). CDR3 region: CASSSGTSSYNEQFF. The CDR3 DNA reads TGTGCTAGCAGCTCGGGGACTAGCTCCTACAATGAGCAGTTCTTC.

This chain links TRBV29-1 with TRBJ2-5; TRBD1 is a possible D gene (6 bases). The CDR3 length is 12 residues. The V end was cut by 6 bases, the J end by 4 bases, with 12 bases between. Germline V lookup: CDR1 SQVTM, CDR2 ANQGSEA. The CDR3 nucleotides read TGCAGCGTGGCCACAGGGCGAGAGACCCAGTACTTC. Translation: CSVATGRETQYF. Filled out from reference TRBV29-1 and TRBJ2-5, the complete variable domain reads SAVISQKPSRDICQRGTSLTIQCQVDSQVTMMFWYRQQPGQSLTLIATANQGSEATYESGFVIDKFPISRPNLTFSTLTVSNMSPEDSSIYLCSVATGRETQYFGPGTRLLVL.

The rearrangement joins TRBV24-1 to TRBJ2-1, with D unclear. This CDR3 has 15 amino acids. Germline V gene sequence: CDR1 KGHDR, CDR2 SFDVKD. V lost 5 bases and J 0 bases, leaving 10 bases between the germline ends. Written as DNA, the CDR3 is TGTGCCACCAGTGGCGACCGGTTCTCCTACAATGAGCAGTTCTTC. It translates to CATSGDRFSYNEQFF.

V and J are TRBV7-2 and TRBJ2-3; 8 positions agree with TRBD2. V lost 4 bases and J lost 5; bases outside the gene matches: 5. Germline V gene data show CDR1 as SGHTA and CDR2 as FQGNSA. This CDR3 region has 14 residues. The CDR3 sequence is CASSSRRGVDTQYF. The CDR3 DNA reads TGTGCCAGCAGCTCCCGGCGGGGGGTAGATACGCAGTATTTT.

The chain couples TRBV7-8 to TRBJ2-2; no firm D call. CDR3 length: 13 amino acids. The germline V gene has CDR1 SGHVS and CDR2 FQNEAQ. The V and J ends lost 0 bases and 5 bases respectively, with 4 bases between them. The CDR3 reads CASSLASTGELFF. The DNA of the CDR3 is TGTGCCAGCAGCTTAGCAAGTACCGGGGAGCTGTTTTTT.

The chain uses TRBV19 and TRBJ1-2; D unresolved. This CDR3 comprises 9 residues. CDR1 is LNHDA, CDR2 SQIVND, per germline (reference sequence). Trimming took 5 bases from V and 13 from J, leaving 8 bases between them. DNA of the CDR3: TGTGCCAGTAGTTCCCCGAGCACCTTC. This codes for CASSSPSTF.

This clonotype was seen just once. The chain couples TRBV7-2 to TRBJ2-7, with D possibly TRBD2 on 6 matching bases. V was clipped by 5 bases and J by 0 bases, with 14 bases between them. The CDR3 sequence is 15 residues long. Germline CDR1 and CDR2: SGHTA and FQGNSA. The CDR3 DNA reads TGTGCCAGCAGCCGTCCGCGGGGTAGCTCCTACGAGCAGTACTTC. This sequence encodes CASSRPRGSSYEQYF. Combining the CDR3 with reference TRBV7-2 and TRBJ2-7 gives the whole variable domain GAGVSQSPSNKVTEKGKDVELRCDPISGHTALYWYRQSLGQGLEFLIYFQGNSAPDKSGLPSDRFSAERTGGSVSTLTIQRTQQEDSAVYLCASSRPRGSSYEQYFGPGTRLTVT.

The gene calls are TRBV20-1 and TRBJ1-6, with TRBD1 identical over 7 bases. Losses at the gene ends were 3 bases for V and 5 bases for J; bases not matched to a gene: 4. The germline V gene has CDR1 DFQATT and CDR2 SNEGSKA (reference sequence). The CDR3 is 14 amino acids. The CDR3 DNA reads as TGCAGTGCTAGTCTAGGGGGCAATAATTCACCCCTCCACTTT. Translated: CSASLGGNNSPLHF.

This clonotype appeared once. This chain joins TRBV15 and TRBJ1-1; TRBD1 is a possible D gene (5 bases). The CDR3 contains 14 residues. Trimming cost V 0 bases and J 4 bases, with 9 bases left between them. Germline V gene data show CDR1 as LNHNV and CDR2 as YYDKDF (reference sequence). The CDR3 nucleotides read TGTGCCACCAGCAGAGATAGGGGAGTCACTGAAGCTTTCTTT. Protein: CATSRDRGVTEAFF.